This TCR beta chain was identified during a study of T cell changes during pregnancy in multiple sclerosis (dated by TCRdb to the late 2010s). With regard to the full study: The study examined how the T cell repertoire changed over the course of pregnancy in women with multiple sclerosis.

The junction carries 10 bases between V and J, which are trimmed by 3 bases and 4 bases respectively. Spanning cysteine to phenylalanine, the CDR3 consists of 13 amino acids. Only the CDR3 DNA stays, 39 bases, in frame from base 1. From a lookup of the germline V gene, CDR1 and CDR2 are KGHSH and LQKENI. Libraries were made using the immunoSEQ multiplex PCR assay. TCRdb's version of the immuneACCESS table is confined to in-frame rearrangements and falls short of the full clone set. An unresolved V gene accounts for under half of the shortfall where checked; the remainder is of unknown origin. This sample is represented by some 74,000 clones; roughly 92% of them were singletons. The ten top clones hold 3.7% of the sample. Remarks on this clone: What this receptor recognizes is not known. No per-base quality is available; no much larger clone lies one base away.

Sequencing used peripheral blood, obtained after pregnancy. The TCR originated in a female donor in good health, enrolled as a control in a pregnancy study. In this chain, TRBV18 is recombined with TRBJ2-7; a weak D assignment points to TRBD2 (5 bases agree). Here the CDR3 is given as CASSPATGYEQYF. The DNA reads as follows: TGTGCCAGCTCACCCGCGACGGGGTACGAGCAGTACTTC.